The 7 T cell receptor beta chains given below trace back to one sample, sequenced in a study of cytomegalovirus exposure and HLA in healthy donors. PCR primers comprised 60 Vbeta and 13 Jbeta primers. Some clones are missing from TCRdb's copy, which holds only in-frame ones; the method was immunoSEQ multiplex PCR. Reported are over 100,000 clones; the ten largest clones contain 1.5% to 2%. Sequencing was done on a sample of PBMCs. Receptors were obtained from a man between 18 and 29 years old in good health and CMV-seronegative.

V gene TRBV4-1 combines with J gene TRBJ1-1; TRBD1 matches at 7 bases. In germline, CDR1 is MGHRA, CDR2 YSYEKL. With 2 bases clipped from V and 2 bases from J, the junction kept 8 bases outside the gene matches. The CDR3 is made up of 16 amino acids. The CDR3 DNA reads TGCGCCAGCAGCCAAAGTTTAGGGGGCCTCAACACTGAAGCTTTCTTT. It yields the protein CASSQSLGGLNTEAFF.

The chain is built from TRBV10-3 and TRBJ1-2, with no clear D. CDR3 length: 12 amino acids. V dropped 5 bases and J dropped 6 bases, with 10 bases sitting between them. Germline-derived CDR1 and CDR2 are ENHRY and SYGVKD. The CDR3 DNA sequence: TGTGCCATCAGTAAACGGGATGATGGCTACACCTTC. This sequence encodes CAISKRDDGYTF.

V is TRBV5-6 and J is TRBJ1-6; 8 bases map to TRBD1. The CDR3 spans 14 residues. The germline V gene encodes CDR1 SGHDT and CDR2 YYEEEE. Trimming cost V 4 bases and J 9 bases; bases outside gene matches: 6. This CDR3 reads CASSPGQGSSPLHF. CDR3 DNA sequence: TGTGCCAGCAGCCCTGGACAGGGAAGTTCACCCCTCCACTTT.

V gene TRBV19 combines with J gene TRBJ1-2, with D possibly matching TRBD1 (5 bases). Germline V gene lookup returns CDR1 LNHDA and CDR2 SQIVND (reference sequence). The V and J ends lost 6 bases and 4 bases respectively, with 18 bases between them. CDR3 size: 15 residues. CDR3 DNA: TGTGCCAGTAGCCTACAGGACAACGCATTCTATGGCTACACCTTC. Residues: CASSLQDNAFYGYTF. Filled out from reference TRBV19 and TRBJ1-2, the complete variable domain reads DGGITQSPKYLFRKEGQNVTLSCEQNLNHDAMYWYRQDPGQGLRLIYYSQIVNDFQKGDIAEGYSVSREKKESFPLTVTSAQKNPTAFYLCASSLQDNAFYGYTFGSGTRLTVV.

This chain links TRBV10-3 with TRBJ2-1, with D possibly matching TRBD2 (5 bases). The germline CDR1 and CDR2 sequences are ENHRY and SYGVKD. Trimming removed 10 bases from V and 0 bases from J, with 10 bases in between. CDR3 length: 13 amino acids. CDR3 loop: CATGVASYNEQFF. The CDR3 coding sequence is TGTGCCACCGGGGTCGCCTCCTACAATGAGCAGTTCTTC.

This chain joins TRBV5-8 and TRBJ2-5; maybe TRBD1 (6 bases). The CDR3 consists of 14 residues. The germline gives CDR1 SGHTS, CDR2 YDEGEE. Trimming shortened V by 9 bases and J by 0 bases, and 15 bases separated the two germline ends. The CDR3 coding sequence is TGTGCCACTCACAAAGGGACAAACCAAGAGACCCAGTACTTC. Translation gives CATHKGTNQETQYF.

The V and J genes are TRBV7-9 and TRBJ2-3; 9 nucleotides align to TRBD1. The CDR3 is 13 residues long. The germline CDR1 and CDR2 sequences are SEHNR and FQNEAQ (reference sequence). Unmatched junction bases numbered 4, after V lost 4 bases and J lost 8 bases. DNA of the CDR3: TGTGCCAGCAGCTCGGTGGACAGGGGTACGCAGTATTTT. Translated, it gives CASSSVDRGTQYF.